The next 26 T cell receptor beta chains were all read from a single sample in a study of T-cell reconstitution after alpha-beta-depleted transplantation in children. Unique molecular identifiers were incorporated during preparation of the TCRbeta library. In TCRdb, the PCR reads were re-called with MiXCR into one record per CDR3 protein. The repertoire holds 180,000 or so distinct CDR3 sequences, with 5.5% to 7% as singletons. The input for sequencing was PBMCs, taken before TCRalphabeta/CD19-depleted stem cell transplant. All receptors derive from a girl in the first two years of life with combined immunodeficiency, due to receive a stem cell transplant.

This clonotype showed up many times. This chain uses TRBV7-2 with TRBJ2-3; 10 nucleotides line up with TRBD2. The CDR3 runs 15 residues. Germline CDR1 reads SGHTA; CDR2 reads FQGNSA. Losses at the gene ends were 4 bases for V and 9 bases for J; bases not matched to a gene: 10. The CDR3 bases are TGTGCCAGCAGCTCCGGACTAGCGGAGCAGGGCACGCAGTATTTT. Amino acids: CASSSGLAEQGTQYF.

This clonotype was seen ten or more times. The chain is built from TRBV6-5 and TRBJ1-3; D gene ambiguous. Deletions cut 8 bases from V and 4 bases from J, with 18 bases between. Germline values: CDR1 MNHEY, CDR2 SVGAGI. The CDR3 sequence is 15 residues long. The CDR3 here is CASGRRQREGNTIYF. Written as DNA, the CDR3 is TGTGCCAGCGGCCGACGGCAGAGAGAAGGAAACACCATATATTTT.

This clonotype was observed at least ten times. Here the CDR3 reads CASSWTGGTEAFF. The CDR3 nucleotides are TGTGCCAGCAGTTGGACAGGGGGCACTGAAGCTTTCTTT. The V and J genes are TRBV12-3 or TRBV12-4 and TRBJ1-1, with 10 positions matching TRBD1. V lost 4 bases, J lost 4 bases, and 0 bases stayed unmatched. This CDR3 comprises 13 residues.

This clonotype was counted many times. The chain is built from TRBV4-2 and TRBJ2-1; 7 bases agree with TRBD2. This CDR3 is 16 amino acids long. CDR1 and CDR2 (germline): LGHNA, YNFKEQ. V was clipped by 0 bases and J by 5 bases; unmatched bases: 7. This CDR3 reads CASSQDWDYQDNEQFF. As DNA, the CDR3 is TGTGCCAGCAGCCAAGATTGGGACTACCAGGACAATGAGCAGTTCTTC.

This clonotype was observed many times. This chain links TRBV4-3 with TRBJ2-7; D assignment may be TRBD1 or TRBD2 (5 bases each). V was trimmed by 2 bases and J by 3 bases, leaving 20 bases between them. Germline V gene lookup returns CDR1 LGHNA and CDR2 YSLEER. The CDR3 is made up of 17 amino acids. CDR3 sequence (DNA): TGCGCCAGCAGCCAAATTCTAGAGGGGTCTGGTTACTACGAGCAGTACTTC. It is translated as CASSQILEGSGYYEQYF.

In its sample, this clonotype was seen many times. The V call is TRBV20-1, the J call TRBJ1-5, with D hard to call. V shed 0 bases and J shed 4 bases, with 7 bases lying between them. This CDR3 spans 13 amino acids. Germline V CDR1 and CDR2: DFQATT, SNEGSKA (reference sequence). CDR3 nucleotide sequence: TGCAGTGCTAGAGACGGGCAGAATCAGCCCCAGCATTTT. This sequence encodes CSARDGQNQPQHF.

This chain links TRBV11-3 with TRBJ2-3; possibly TRBD2 for D (6 bases). The V gene lost 2 bases and the J gene lost 0 bases, with 12 bases spanning the gap. CDR1 is SGHNT, CDR2 YENEEA, per germline. The CDR3 runs 16 residues. CDR3 protein: CASSLWRAGSTDTQYF. CDR3 bases: TGTGCCAGCAGCTTATGGAGGGCCGGGAGCACAGATACGCAGTATTTT.

This clonotype was recorded a few times. The rearrangement links TRBV5-1 to TRBJ2-5, with D possibly being TRBD2 (5 bases). Germline-derived CDR1 and CDR2 are SGHRS and YFSETQ. The CDR3 covers 14 residues. V was shortened by 4 bases and J by 2 bases, with 12 bases between the two germline ends. The CDR3 DNA is TGCGCCAGCAGCGCCGATAGCGCGCAAGAGACCCAGTACTTC. Its protein is CASSADSAQETQYF.

This clonotype was counted many times. V and J are TRBV28 and TRBJ2-1; perhaps TRBD2 as D (6 bases). Trimming removed 3 bases at V and 2 bases at J, with 8 bases between. The CDR3 is made up of 14 amino acids. Per germline, CDR1 MDHEN and CDR2 SYDVKM. CDR3 protein: CASSFAGPYNEQFF. The DNA for the CDR3 is TGTGCCAGCAGTTTCGCGGGACCCTACAATGAGCAGTTCTTC.

At least ten counts were recorded for this clonotype. The V gene is TRBV7-7, the J gene TRBJ2-5; 11 nucleotides match TRBD2. Germline V CDR1 and CDR2: SSHAT, FNYEAQ (reference sequence). CDR3 length: 17 amino acids. V lost 1 base and J lost 5; bases outside the gene matches: 9. CDR3: CASSLGSGGAADETQYF. CDR3 DNA sequence: TGTGCCAGCAGCTTAGGTAGCGGGGGGGCCGCGGACGAGACCCAGTACTTC.

There are many counts of this clonotype. This rearrangement joins TRBV29-1 to TRBJ2-2; D might be TRBD1 (6 bases). The CDR3 totals 12 residues. The germline V and J ends were trimmed by 4 bases and 6 bases, with 9 bases remaining between them. Germline CDR1 reads SQVTM; CDR2 reads ANQGSEA. The CDR3 coding sequence is TGCAGCGTTGGTGAGGGGGCCGGGGAGCTGTTTTTT. It is translated as CSVGEGAGELFF.

The chain carries TRBV3-1 and TRBJ2-7, with D perhaps matching TRBD1 or TRBD2 (6 bases each). Trimming pared 5 bases from V and 0 bases from J, leaving 17 bases between. CDR3 size: 16 residues. The germline V gene encodes CDR1 LGHDT and CDR2 YNNKEL (reference sequence). CDR3 sequence: CASSSTIGGHSYEQYF. As DNA, the CDR3 is TGTGCCAGCAGCTCTACAATCGGGGGCCACTCCTACGAGCAGTACTTC.

This clonotype was counted many times. The chain uses TRBV12-3 or TRBV12-4 and TRBJ1-3; D remains unclear. The CDR3 has 16 residues. V gave up 6 bases and J gave up 2 bases, with 17 bases separating them. As DNA, the CDR3 is TGTGCCAGCAGCCCCGTCTGGGGAGTCGCTGGAAACACCATATATTTT. Translating it yields CASSPVWGVAGNTIYF.

The table lists this clonotype with many counts. This sequence joins TRBV29-1 and TRBJ2-3; D is possibly TRBD1 or TRBD2 (6 bases each). Trimming left V 7 bases short and J 2 bases short, with 7 bases between. The CDR3 is made up of 11 amino acids. CDR1 is SQVTM and CDR2 is ANQGSEA in the germline V gene. CDR3 in amino acids: CSGGATDTQYF. The CDR3 nucleotides read TGCAGCGGGGGGGCCACAGATACGCAGTATTTT.

The V call is TRBV5-1, the J call TRBJ2-3; 8 nucleotides match TRBD2. CDR1 and CDR2 (germline): SGHRS, YFSETQ. CDR3 size: 15 residues. V gave up 4 bases and J gave up 1 base; unmatched junction bases: 5. CDR3 sequence (DNA): TGCGCCAGCAGCCTCCCCGGGGGGGGCACAGATACGCAGTATTTT. This encodes CASSLPGGGTDTQYF. The full variable domain, with the rest looked up from reference TRBV5-1 and TRBJ2-3, is KAGVTQTPRYLIKTRGQQVTLSCSPISGHRSVSWYQQTPGQGLQFLFEYFSETQRNKGNFPGRFSGRQFSNSRSEMNVSTLELGDSALYLCASSLPGGGTDTQYFGPGTRLTVL.

The V call is TRBV5-1, the J call TRBJ2-1, with D perhaps matching TRBD1 (6 bases). The CDR3 is made up of 16 amino acids. The V gene's germline CDR1 is SGHRS and CDR2 YFSETQ. V dropped 4 bases and J dropped 1 base, with 15 bases sitting between them. CDR3 coding DNA: TGCGCCAGCAGCACCTTCAGGGGCTATTCCTACAATGAGCAGTTCTTC. This translates into CASSTFRGYSYNEQFF.

This clonotype was recorded a few times. This chain links TRBV12-3 or TRBV12-4 with TRBJ1-1, with D perhaps TRBD1 (6 bases). The CDR3 contains 16 residues. V lost 7 bases and J lost 0, with 18 bases in between. CDR3 region: CASTEGGGIMNTEAFF. The CDR3 nucleotides are TGTGCCAGCACCGAAGGGGGGGGCATTATGAACACTGAAGCTTTCTTT.

Comment on this clonotype: A much larger clone differs from this one at a single base, so this may be a read error. The V call is TRBV29-1, the J call TRBJ2-3; TRBD2 matches at 8 bases. Germline CDR1 and CDR2: SQVTM and ANQGSEA. The CDR3 covers 15 residues. The CDR3 region has the DNA TGCAGCGTTGCCGGGACAAGGACTAGCACAGATACGCACTATTTT. Its protein is CSVAGTRTSTDTHYF.

This clonotype was seen ten or more times. V is TRBV6-5 and J is TRBJ2-2; D unclear. Trimming stripped 1 base from V and 2 bases from J, with 8 bases between. The CDR3 sequence is 15 residues long. Per germline, CDR1 MNHEY and CDR2 SVGAGI. This chain's CDR3 is CASSYLGINTGELFF. The CDR3 nucleotides are TGTGCCAGCAGTTACTTGGGCATTAACACCGGGGAGCTGTTTTTT.

This clonotype was counted ten times or more. J is TRBJ2-5 and V is TRBV3-1, with TRBD2 as a possible D gene (5 bases). This CDR3 is 15 amino acids long. V lost 5 bases to trimming and J lost 2 bases, with 15 bases between them. Germline V lookup: CDR1 LGHDT, CDR2 YNNKEL (reference sequence). CDR3 sequence (DNA): TGTGCCAGCAGCTCCGTGGAGGAACATCAAGAGACCCAGTACTTC. It yields the protein CASSSVEEHQETQYF.

In its sample, this clonotype was seen many times. In nucleotides, the CDR3 is TGTGCCAGCAGCATCAGGACGGCTGAAGCTTTCTTT. This encodes CASSIRTAEAFF. This chain joins TRBV7-9 and TRBJ1-1; D is undetermined. Per the germline V gene, CDR1 is SEHNR and CDR2 is FQNEAQ (reference sequence). V was clipped by 5 bases and J by 6 bases, with 10 bases between them. The CDR3 is 12 amino acids.

The V gene is TRBV20-1, the J gene TRBJ2-7, with unresolved D. The CDR3 loop spans 12 amino acids. Trimming cost V 5 bases and J 2 bases, with 10 bases left between them. The V gene's germline CDR1 is DFQATT and CDR2 SNEGSKA (reference sequence). The CDR3 nucleotides read TGCAGTGCTTCCCGGGTTACCTACGAGCAGTACTTC. This gives the protein CSASRVTYEQYF.

This clonotype has ten or more counts. The chain recombines TRBV20-1 with TRBJ2-1, with a tentative D call TRBD2 (7 bases). Germline V gene sequence: CDR1 DFQATT, CDR2 SNEGSKA (reference sequence). This CDR3 is built from 12 residues. CDR3 nucleotides: TGCAGGGTGGAGGGAGGGGGCAATGAGCAGTTCTTC. It codes for CRVEGGGNEQFF.

This clonotype appeared many times. The chain joins TRBV14 to TRBJ1-1; D remains unclear. This CDR3 has 13 amino acids. Germline CDR1 reads SGHDN; CDR2 reads FVKESK. With 4 bases removed from V and 1 base from J, the gap between germline ends came to 7 bases. CDR3 sequence reads: CASSLTQNTEAFF. Here the CDR3 DNA reads TGTGCCAGCAGCCTGACACAGAACACTGAAGCTTTCTTT.

Notes on this clonotype: A much more abundant neighbour one base away suggests this may be a read error. The rearrangement links TRBV20-1 to TRBJ2-1; TRBD2 agrees at 10 bases. V lost 5 bases and J lost 3; bases outside the gene matches: 10. Germline-derived CDR1 and CDR2 are DFQATT and SNEGSKA (reference sequence). The CDR3 is 16 residues long. The CDR3 loop reads CSAGDLERGGYNEQFF. The CDR3 region has the DNA TGCAGTGCTGGCGACCTGGAGCGGGGGGGCTACAATGAGCAGTTCTTC.

At least ten counts were recorded for this clonotype. The chain has TRBV29-1 and TRBJ2-1; no clear D gene. Germline lookup yields CDR1 SQVTM and CDR2 ANQGSEA. Trimming pared 0 bases from V and 4 bases from J, leaving 19 bases between. This CDR3 has 17 residues. The CDR3 is CSVEESGHPSLYNEQFF. The CDR3 DNA sequence: TGCAGCGTTGAAGAGAGTGGGCACCCCAGCCTTTACAATGAGCAGTTCTTC.